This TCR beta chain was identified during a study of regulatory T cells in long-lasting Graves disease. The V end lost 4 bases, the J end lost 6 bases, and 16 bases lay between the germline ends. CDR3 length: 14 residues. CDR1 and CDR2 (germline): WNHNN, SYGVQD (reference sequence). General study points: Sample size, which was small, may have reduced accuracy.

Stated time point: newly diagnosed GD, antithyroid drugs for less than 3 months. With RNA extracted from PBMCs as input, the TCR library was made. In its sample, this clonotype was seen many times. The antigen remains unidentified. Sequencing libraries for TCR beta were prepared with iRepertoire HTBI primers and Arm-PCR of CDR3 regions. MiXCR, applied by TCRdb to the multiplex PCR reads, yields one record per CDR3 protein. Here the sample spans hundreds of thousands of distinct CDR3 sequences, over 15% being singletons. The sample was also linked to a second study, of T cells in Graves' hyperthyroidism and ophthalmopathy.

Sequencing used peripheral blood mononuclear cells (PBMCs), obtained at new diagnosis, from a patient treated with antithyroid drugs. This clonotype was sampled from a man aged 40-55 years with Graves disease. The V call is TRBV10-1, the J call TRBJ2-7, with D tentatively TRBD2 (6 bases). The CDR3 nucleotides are TGCGCCAGCAGTGCTCGGACTACTTCTACCGAGCAGTACTTC. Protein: CASSARTTSTEQYF.